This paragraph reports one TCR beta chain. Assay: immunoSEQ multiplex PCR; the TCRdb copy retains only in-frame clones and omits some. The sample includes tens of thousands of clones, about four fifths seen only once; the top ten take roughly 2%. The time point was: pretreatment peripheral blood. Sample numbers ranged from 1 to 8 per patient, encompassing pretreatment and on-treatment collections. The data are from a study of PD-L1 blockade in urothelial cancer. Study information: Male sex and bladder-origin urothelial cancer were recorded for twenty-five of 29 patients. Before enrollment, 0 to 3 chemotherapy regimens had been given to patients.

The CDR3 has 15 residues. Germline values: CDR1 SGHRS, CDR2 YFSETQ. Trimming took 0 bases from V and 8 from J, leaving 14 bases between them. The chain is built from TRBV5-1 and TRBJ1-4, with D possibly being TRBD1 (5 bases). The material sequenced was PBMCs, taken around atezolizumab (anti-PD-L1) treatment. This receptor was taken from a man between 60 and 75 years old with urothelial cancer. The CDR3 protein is CASSLVGGEGEKLFF. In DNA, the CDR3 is TGCGCCAGCAGCTTGGTTGGAGGGGAGGGGGAAAAACTGTTTTTT.